This T cell receptor beta chain was found in a study of regulatory T cells in long-lasting Graves disease. Many counts were recorded for this clonotype. The germline V and J ends were trimmed by 4 bases and 5 bases, with 17 bases remaining between them. The CDR3 has 15 residues. Germline V gives CDR1 SNHLY, CDR2 FYNNEI. Researchers made TCR beta libraries by using iRepertoire HTBI primers and running Arm-PCR on CDR3 regions. TCRdb analysed the multiplex PCR reads with MiXCR anew, one entry per CDR3 protein. The data show about 470,000 distinct CDR3 sequences, with 20% to 25% seen just once and more than 6% held by the top ten. This sample's time point: persistent/refractory GD, antithyroid drugs over 5 years with positive TRAb. Construction of the TCR library relied on RNA isolated from PBMCs. Roughly 9 milliliters of peripheral blood went into EDTA tubes.

This receptor was obtained from a female donor with Graves disease. The chain combines TRBV2 with TRBJ2-5; TRBD2 might be the D (6 bases). Source: peripheral blood mononuclear cells (PBMCs), taken when the disease was refractory, from a patient treated with antithyroid drugs. CDR3 amino acids: CASSATSGRGETQYF. The CDR3 nucleotides are TGTGCCAGCAGTGCCACGTCCGGACGGGGGGAGACCCAGTACTTC. Complete variable domain (other parts from reference TRBV2 and TRBJ2-5): EPEVTQTPSHQVTQMGQEVILRCVPISNHLYFYWYRQILGQKVEFLVSFYNNEISEKSEIFDDQFSVERPDGSNFTLKIRSTKLEDSAMYFCASSATSGRGETQYFGPGTRLLVL.